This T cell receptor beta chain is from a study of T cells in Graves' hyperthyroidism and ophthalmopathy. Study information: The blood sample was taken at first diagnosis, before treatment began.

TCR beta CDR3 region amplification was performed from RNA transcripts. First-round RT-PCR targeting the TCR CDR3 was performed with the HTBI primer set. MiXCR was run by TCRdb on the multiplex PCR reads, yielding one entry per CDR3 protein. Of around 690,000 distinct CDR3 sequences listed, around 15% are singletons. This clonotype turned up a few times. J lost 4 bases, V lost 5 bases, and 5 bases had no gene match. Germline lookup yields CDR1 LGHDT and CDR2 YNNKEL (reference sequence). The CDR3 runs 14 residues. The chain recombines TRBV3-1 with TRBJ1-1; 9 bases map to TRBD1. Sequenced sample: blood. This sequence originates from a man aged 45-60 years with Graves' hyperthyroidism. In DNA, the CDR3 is TGTGCCAGCAGCGTACAGGGGGCGGTCACTGAAGCTTTCTTT. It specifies CASSVQGAVTEAFF.